These 18 T cell receptor beta chains came from one sample sequenced in a study of T cells in Graves' hyperthyroidism and ophthalmopathy. Amplified TCR beta CDR3 regions came from RNA transcripts. The TCR CDR3 was amplified in a first-round RT-PCR using the HTBI primer set. TCRdb fed the multiplex PCR reads into MiXCR, producing one record per CDR3 protein. The sample includes around 500,000 distinct CDR3 sequences, around 15% of them seen just once. The sequenced sample was blood. The receptor set was obtained from a woman between 40 and 50 years old with Graves' hyperthyroidism.

This clonotype has at least ten counts. The J gene is TRBJ2-1, the V gene TRBV29-1, with 13 bases lining up with TRBD2. The J segment lost 9 bases and the V segment lost 6 bases, leaving 8 bases of the junction unmatched. The CDR3 runs to 14 residues. Germline V lookup: CDR1 SQVTM, CDR2 ANQGSEA. The CDR3 sequence is CSVRTSGRVGEQFF. The CDR3 DNA sequence: TGCAGCGTGCGGACTAGCGGGAGAGTGGGTGAGCAGTTCTTC.

Concerning this clonotype itself: A much bigger clone sits one base away, suggesting this may be a read error. The chain links TRBV20-1 to TRBJ1-1; tentatively, D is TRBD1 (5 bases). There are 16 residues in the CDR3. In germline, CDR1 is DFQATT, CDR2 SNEGSKA (reference sequence). Trimming took 3 bases from V and 7 from J, leaving 24 bases between them. In nucleotides, the CDR3 is TGCAGTGCTAGCCTACGGGACCGGTTGAGAGAGAATGAAGCTTTCTTT. Its translation is CSASLRDRLRENEAFF.

The CDR3 bases are TGTGCCAGCAGTTACATCGGACAGGGAAATAACTATGGCTACACCTTC. Translated, it gives CASSYIGQGNNYGYTF. This sequence joins TRBV6-5 and TRBJ1-2, with 8 bases fitting TRBD1. CDR3 length: 16 residues. CDR1 and CDR2 from the germline V gene are MNHEY and SVGAGI. J lost 1 base, V lost 2 bases, and 6 bases had no gene match.

The chain carries TRBV6-6 and TRBJ2-3; 12 bases map to TRBD2. CDR1 is MNHNY, CDR2 SVGAGI, per germline (reference sequence). The CDR3 loop spans 18 amino acids. Trimming took 1 base from V and 2 from J; bases not matched to a gene: 7. Here the CDR3 DNA reads TGTGCCAGCAGTTACTTAAAGGGACTAGCGGGCCACACAGATACGCAGTATTTT. It is translated as CASSYLKGLAGHTDTQYF.

This clonotype was seen ten or more times. The rearrangement uses TRBV3-1 and TRBJ1-2; D possibly corresponds to TRBD1 (6 bases). Germline CDR1 LGHDT, CDR2 YNNKEL (reference sequence). Trimming took off 0 bases at V and 4 bases at J, with 15 bases between the two ends. This CDR3 has 16 amino acids. CDR3 bases: TGTGCCAGCAGCCAAGAACCCGAACAGGGCCGCTATGGCTACACCTTC. This sequence encodes CASSQEPEQGRYGYTF.

This chain joins TRBV6-1 and TRBJ2-1, with a weak D call TRBD1 (5 bases). Germline values: CDR1 MNHNS, CDR2 SASEGT. The CDR3 has 13 residues. V was trimmed by 5 bases and J by 8 bases, leaving 13 bases between them. DNA for the CDR3: TGTGCCAGCAGTTACAATGGGGCACATGAGCAGTTCTTC. Translation: CASSYNGAHEQFF.

On this clonotype: A much larger clone lies one base from this, so it may be a read error. The chain combines TRBV9 with TRBJ1-1; 7 bases are shared with TRBD1. Unmatched junction bases numbered 3, after V lost 3 bases and J lost 1 base. The CDR3 is 14 amino acids. The germline V gene encodes CDR1 SGDLS and CDR2 YYNGEE. Written as DNA, the CDR3 is TGTGCCAGCAGCGCAGGGGGACAGAACACTGAAGCTTTCTTT. Its translation: CASSAGGQNTEAFF.

This clonotype has only one observation. V gene TRBV7-3 combines with J gene TRBJ2-1; D may correspond to TRBD1 or TRBD2 (6 bases each). CDR3 size: 17 residues. V dropped 1 base and J dropped 8 bases, with 21 bases sitting between them. Germline-derived CDR1 and CDR2 are SGHTA and FQGTGA. DNA for the CDR3: TGTGCCAGCAGCTTAATGCCCGGGGGCGGTCCGTACGATGAGCAGTTCTTC. Translating gives CASSLMPGGGPYDEQFF.

This clonotype was found many times. This chain's CDR3 is CSAGPGLTNTGELFF. CDR3 bases: TGCAGTGCTGGACCGGGACTGACAAACACCGGGGAGCTGTTTTTT. The chain uses TRBV20-1 and TRBJ2-2, with D perhaps TRBD2 (6 bases). Per the germline V gene, CDR1 is DFQATT and CDR2 is SNEGSKA (reference sequence). The length of the CDR3 is 15 residues. V was clipped by 5 bases and J by 2 bases, with 15 bases between them.

This clonotype was observed many times. The rearrangement joins TRBV7-8 to TRBJ2-5, with D unresolved. CDR1 is SGHVS, CDR2 FQNEAQ, per germline. V lost 2 bases and J 1 base, leaving 5 bases between the germline ends. The CDR3 spans 13 residues. For the CDR3, the DNA is TGTGCCAGCAGCTTATACAGCCAAGAGACCCAGTACTTC. It translates to CASSLYSQETQYF.

This clonotype was observed many times. The V call is TRBV30, the J call TRBJ2-1; 11 bases align to TRBD2. Unmatched junction bases numbered 11, after V lost 8 bases and J lost 5 bases. The CDR3 is 15 residues long. Germline-derived CDR1 and CDR2 are GTSNPN and SVGIG (reference sequence). The CDR3 sequence is CALNSGRANDNEQFF. In DNA, the CDR3 is TGTGCCCTGAATAGCGGGAGGGCCAATGACAATGAGCAGTTCTTC. The full variable domain, with the rest looked up from reference TRBV30 and TRBJ2-1, is SQTIHQWPATLVQPVGSPLSLECTVEGTSNPNLYWYRQAAGRGLQLLFYSVGIGQISSEVPQNLSASRPQDRQFILSSKKLLLSDSGFYLCALNSGRANDNEQFFGPGTRLTVL.

In this sample, this clonotype turned up a few times. The genes are TRBV29-1 and TRBJ2-7; either TRBD1 or TRBD2 may fit D (5 bases each). Germline V gene lookup returns CDR1 SQVTM and CDR2 ANQGSEA. The CDR3 runs to 13 residues. V lost 6 bases, J lost 6 bases, and 18 bases lay in between. The CDR3 nucleotides are TGCAGCGTAGCCGGGACCCTTGGCGTCGAGCAGTACTTC. Amino acids: CSVAGTLGVEQYF.

This clonotype was seen a few times. The rearrangement links TRBV12-3 or TRBV12-4 to TRBJ1-3; D is uncertain. The CDR3 loop spans 14 amino acids. Trimming shortened V by 2 bases and J by 2 bases, and 7 bases separated the two germline ends. In DNA form, the CDR3 reads TGTGCCAGCAGTTTATGGGGAGCTGGAAACACCATATATTTT. It is translated as CASSLWGAGNTIYF.

This chain joins TRBV2 and TRBJ1-2; the D is unclear. Germline CDR1 and CDR2: SNHLY and FYNNEI. Trimming removed 2 bases from V and 2 bases from J, with 12 bases in between. The CDR3 covers 15 residues. CDR3 in amino acids: CASSEYPRRNYGYTF. CDR3 coding DNA: TGTGCCAGCAGTGAATATCCACGAAGAAACTATGGCTACACCTTC.

This clonotype has a handful of counts. This chain uses TRBV3-1 with TRBJ2-2, with 12 bases that match TRBD2. Germline V CDR1 and CDR2: LGHDT, YNNKEL (reference sequence). There are 17 residues in the CDR3. With V trimmed by 5 bases and J by 7 bases, 11 bases remained unmatched. The CDR3 nucleotides are TGTGCCAGCAGCACTGGGAGACTAGCGGGAGTATTCGGGGAGCTGTTTTTT. The encoded protein is CASSTGRLAGVFGELFF.

This clonotype has at least ten counts. This chain links TRBV7-2 with TRBJ2-3; 11 bases agree with TRBD1. Trimming took 5 bases from V and 6 from J; bases not matched to a gene: 7. This CDR3 has 15 residues. Germline CDR1 SGHTA, CDR2 FQGNSA. CDR3 nucleotide sequence: TGTGCCAGCAGCAGATTCGGACAGGGGGCGGATACGCAGTATTTT. The encoded protein is CASSRFGQGADTQYF.

In its sample, this clonotype was seen many times. The chain combines TRBV6-5 with TRBJ2-7, with 8 bases fitting TRBD1. This CDR3 spans 15 amino acids. CDR1 and CDR2 from the germline V gene are MNHEY and SVGAGI. After removal of 1 base from V and 6 bases from J, the junction contained 8 bases not matched to a gene. The CDR3: CASSYFGQGLGEQYF. CDR3 DNA: TGTGCCAGCAGTTACTTCGGACAGGGTCTAGGCGAGCAGTACTTC.

Remarks on this clonotype: Possible read error: a much larger clone is one base away. This sequence joins TRBV20-1 and TRBJ2-1, with 8 bases identical to TRBD1. The CDR3 sequence is 13 residues long. CDR1 and CDR2 from the germline V gene are DFQATT and SNEGSKA (reference sequence). Trimming at V came to 5 bases and at J to 7 bases, leaving 7 bases not matched to a gene. Here the CDR3 reads CSASGGTGNEQFF. CDR3 bases: TGCAGTGCTTCAGGGGGCACTGGAAATGAGCAGTTCTTC.